Below, one T cell receptor beta chain is given with its context. The target antigen is unknown. Sequencing was performed with immunoSEQ multiplex PCR; in TCRdb, only in-frame clones are kept and a portion is missing. The sample shows over 11,000 clones, roughly 71% of them seen only once. This record comes from a study of neoadjuvant anti-PD-1 for oral cavity cancer. Overall study: Patients without progression received a fourth nivolumab dose around day 43, then surgical resection on days 50-56.

Time point meaning: after neoadjuvant nivolumab, at surgical resection. Study-level results: TCR analyses covered only a few patients per response group.

This specimen was PBMCs, taken after nivolumab (anti-PD-1) treatment. The clonotype originates from a person between 35 and 79 years old with oral cavity squamous cell carcinoma.

CDR3 sequence reads: CASSLWATETQYF. CDR3 bases: TGTGCCAGCAGCTTGTGGGCTACGGAGACCCAGTACTTC. The rearrangement uses TRBV5-5 and TRBJ2-5; D remains unclear. Per the germline V gene, CDR1 is SGHKS and CDR2 is YYEKEE (reference sequence). The CDR3 runs to 13 residues. V dropped 1 base and J dropped 5 bases, with 9 bases sitting between them.